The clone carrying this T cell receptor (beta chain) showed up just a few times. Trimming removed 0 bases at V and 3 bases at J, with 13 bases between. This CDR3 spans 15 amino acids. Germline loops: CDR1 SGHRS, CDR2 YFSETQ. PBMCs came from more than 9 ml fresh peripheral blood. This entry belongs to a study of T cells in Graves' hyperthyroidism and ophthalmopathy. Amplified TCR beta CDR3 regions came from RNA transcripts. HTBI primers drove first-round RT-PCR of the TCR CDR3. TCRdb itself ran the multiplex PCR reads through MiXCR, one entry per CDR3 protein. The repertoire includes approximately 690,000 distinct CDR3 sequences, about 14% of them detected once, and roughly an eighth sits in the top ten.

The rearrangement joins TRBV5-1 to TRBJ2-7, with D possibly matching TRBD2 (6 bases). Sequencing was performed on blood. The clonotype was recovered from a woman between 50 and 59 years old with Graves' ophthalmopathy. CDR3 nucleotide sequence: TGCGCCAGCAGCTTGGGATCCCTAGCGTACTACGAGCAGTACTTC. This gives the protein CASSLGSLAYYEQYF.